The subject of this entry is one T cell receptor (beta chain). The target antigen is unknown. Pools of viral peptides were used by the ViraFEST assay to expand antigen-specific CD4+ T cells ahead of sequencing. At the end of roughly 9 days of culture, CD4+ T cells were isolated. Each vaccine recipient was nucleocapsid antibody negative and had no prior SARS-CoV-2 infection. Roughly 1.9 million PBMC per well received about 10 IU/ml IL-2 and approximately 9.2 ug/ml peptides in culture. Half-medium changes using IL-2 medium occurred on days 3 and 7. This specimen belongs to a study of vaccination effects on CD4 cells after COVID-19. TCRdb's table, derived via immunoSEQ multiplex PCR, lists solely in-frame clones and lacks some. The data show 52,000 or so clones, with around 67% seen just once and around 18% held by the top ten. CDR1 and CDR2 (germline): MNHEY, SVGAGI. The CDR3 is made up of 13 amino acids. Trimming pared 6 bases from V and 0 bases from J, leaving 6 bases between.

This sequence joins TRBV6-5 and TRBJ1-5; D unclear. The material sequenced was CD4+ T cells from PBMCs cultured with SARS-CoV-2 spike peptides, taken before COVID-19 vaccination. The receptor was isolated from a human donor who received a COVID-19 vaccine. CDR3 DNA sequence: TGTGCCAGCAGGTGGAATAGCAATCAGCCCCAGCATTTT. This gives the protein CASRWNSNQPQHF.